Listed below are T cell receptor beta chains from one sample, sequenced in a study of blood T cells in healthy people across ages. TCRdb recomputed calls from the 5' RACE reads with MiXCR, one row per CDR3 protein. The sample lists 1.8 million or so distinct CDR3 sequences; 30% to 40% were seen once. Sequencing was performed on blood. The source is a human donor in good health. Each CDR3 is given with its conserved first and last residue. Clone size appears in some rows only: once, few, many, or a class for an expanded clone.

length | V | size | CDR3
16 | TRBV6-5 | NA | CASRGGGHTYQETQYF
14 | TRBV27 | few | CASSLGPGRTEAFF
12 | TRBV20-1 | NA | CSALGGTGELFF
15 | TRBV15 | few | CATSRAGTPTDTQYF
14 | TRBV5-6 | NA | CASSKERGAYGYTF
16 | TRBV7-2 | few | CASSKYTGGGNNEQFF
14 | TRBV12-3/TRBV12-4 | few | CASSLGGFEQPQHF
16 | TRBV20-1 | NA | CSARDGSGGGSYEQYF
15 | TRBV5-1 | NA | CASSPGVLVSYEQYF
14 | TRBV7-2 | NA | CASTHDRSQETQYF
13 | TRBV29-1 | few | CSAEGGQNTEAFF
15 | TRBV20-1 | many | CSGQIGTEISYEQYF
11 | TRBV10-3 | NA | CAISGDYGYTF
17 | TRBV6-2/TRBV6-3 | few | CASSYAVGSDRNYEQYF
13 | TRBV7-4 | NA | CASSGVRDYGYTF
13 | TRBV5-1 | few | CASSYGGFNEQYF
13 | TRBV6-6 | NA | CASSYFAFYEQYF
15 | TRBV7-2 | NA | CASRQAWWDNSPLHF
15 | TRBV11-2 | few | CASSFRGGSTDTQYF
13 | TRBV10-3 | few | CAIRPTGRPEAFF
14 | TRBV6-5 | few | CASSGGPASDTQYF
15 | TRBV18 | NA | CASSPAGANTGELFF
17 | TRBV20-1 | NA | CSARDPGLAGRGDTQYF
13 | TRBV7-3 | few | CASSPFMGGGYTF
15 | TRBV20-1 | NA | CSAHLQGAPSSPLHF
14 | TRBV28 | NA | CASSGQIYNYGYTF
15 | TRBV5-1 | NA | CASTAPGQTTDTQYF
16 | TRBV27 | NA | CASRSDRDGEHQPQHF
17 | TRBV7-2 | many | CASILGLAGGFQETQYF
13 | TRBV5-1 | NA | CASRGQRTDTQYF
16 | TRBV4-2 | NA | CASSQGLGQAGNTIYF
16 | TRBV9 | NA | CASSVRAGGITDTQYF
14 | TRBV3-1 | NA | CASSRDVRNTEAFF
13 | TRBV7-2 | NA | CSSGWGASYEQYF
16 | TRBV10-3 | few | CAISGAQSSGANVLTF
12 | TRBV7-2 | NA | CASSPDSAEAFF
17 | TRBV7-3 | NA | CASSLTGRRSGANVLTF
13 | TRBV7-9 | many | CASSLGQGNVLTF
14 | TRBV7-2 | NA | CASSFRDRANGYTF
12 | TRBV20-1 | few | CSATQTFLGYTF
16 | TRBV11-2 | NA | CASSLVVASSYNEQYF
15 | TRBV12-3/TRBV12-4 | NA | CASSNDRARADTQYF